This TCR beta chain appears in the sequencing data of a study of cytomegalovirus exposure and HLA in healthy donors. The primer mix had 60 Vbeta and 13 Jbeta primers. Using immunoSEQ multiplex PCR, the repertoire was profiled, and TCRdb retains in-frame clones only, with some absent. The sample shows 63,000 or so clones, roughly 80% of them seen only once. Points on this clone: Its antigen is currently unknown.

Between the trimmed V and J ends, which lost 6 bases and 2 bases, there was a span of 12 bases. The CDR3 length is 14 residues. The germline gives CDR1 MDHEN, CDR2 SYDVKM. Regarding the study as a whole: Follow-up analysis found HLA locus-dependent TCR association rates, highest for DRB1 and lowest for HLA-C.

The rearrangement links TRBV28 to TRBJ2-3, with D possibly matching TRBD1 (5 bases). The sequence came from a woman aged 25 to 39 in good health and CMV-seronegative. Sequencing input: PBMCs. The CDR3 here is CASSTTGPTDTQYF. Here the CDR3 DNA reads TGTGCCAGCAGCACCACAGGCCCCACAGATACGCAGTATTTT.